The rows below give T cell receptor beta chains drawn from one sample of a study of beta chain features in type 1 diabetes. Measured with immunoSEQ multiplex PCR; TCRdb has only the in-frame clones, and not every one. The sample has about 740,000 clones; 13% are singletons. Sequencing input: naive CD4+ T cells from blood. The receptor source for this set is a man between 18 and 29 years old with type 1 diabetes. Both conserved end residues are part of each CDR3. D genes are given only for firm matches. Clone size is stated in some rows and not others, as once, few, many or a class when expanded.

NA | few | TRBJ1-6 | TRBV7-2 | TGTGCCAGCAGCCACGGAACAGGGAAGTTGAGCAATTCACCCCTCCACTTT | CASSHGTGKLSNSPLHF
NA | NA | TRBJ1-2 | TRBV30 | TGTGCCTGGAGTGTCCGAATTAACTATGGCTACACCTTC | CAWSVRINYGYTF
NA | NA | TRBJ1-1 | TRBV6-6 | TGTGCCAGCAGCACCGGGACTGCAGCTTTCTTT | CASSTGTAAFF
TRBD2 | NA | TRBJ2-5 | TRBV7-7 | TGTGCTAGCAGCTTAAGACTAGCGGGGGCCCAAGAGACCCAGTACTTC | CASSLRLAGAQETQYF
NA | NA | TRBJ1-5 | TRBV2 | TGTGCCAGCAGGCCTATAGCGGGGGATCAGCCCCAGCATTTT | CASRPIAGDQPQHF
TRBD1 | NA | TRBJ2-2 | TRBV5-1 | TGCGCCAGCGCAGGGGGCGACGGCACCGGGGAGCTGTTTTTT | CASAGGDGTGELFF
TRBD2 | few | TRBJ2-3 | TRBV9 | TGTGCCAGCAGCGTAGGGACTAGCGGACGCACAGATACGCAGTATTTT | CASSVGTSGRTDTQYF
TRBD1 | NA | TRBJ1-2 | TRBV9 | TGTGCCAGCAGCCCACGAACAGGGGACTATGGCTACACCTTC | CASSPRTGDYGYTF
NA | NA | TRBJ1-1 | TRBV27 | TGTGCCAGCAGTGAAATACCGGGACAAATTAACACTGAAGCTTTCTTT | CASSEIPGQINTEAFF
NA | few | TRBJ1-6 | TRBV6-1 | TGTGCCGGAGGTGAGGGTTGGGGTTCACCCCTCCACTTT | CAGGEGWGSPLHF
TRBD1 | NA | TRBJ1-3 | TRBV4-1 | TGCGCCAGCAGCCAGACAGGGCTCTCTGGAAACACCATATATTTT | CASSQTGLSGNTIYF
NA | NA | TRBJ1-4 | TRBV30 | TGTGCCTGGAGTCAGGGCCCAACTAATGAAAAACTGTTTTTT | CAWSQGPTNEKLFF
NA | few | TRBJ1-3 | TRBV10-3 | TGTGCCATCGCGGGACCTTCATCTGGAAACACCATATATTTT | CAIAGPSSGNTIYF
TRBD1 | NA | TRBJ1-1 | TRBV28 | TGTGCCAGCAGCGCTGGACAGGGAAGTACTGAAGCTTTCTTT | CASSAGQGSTEAFF